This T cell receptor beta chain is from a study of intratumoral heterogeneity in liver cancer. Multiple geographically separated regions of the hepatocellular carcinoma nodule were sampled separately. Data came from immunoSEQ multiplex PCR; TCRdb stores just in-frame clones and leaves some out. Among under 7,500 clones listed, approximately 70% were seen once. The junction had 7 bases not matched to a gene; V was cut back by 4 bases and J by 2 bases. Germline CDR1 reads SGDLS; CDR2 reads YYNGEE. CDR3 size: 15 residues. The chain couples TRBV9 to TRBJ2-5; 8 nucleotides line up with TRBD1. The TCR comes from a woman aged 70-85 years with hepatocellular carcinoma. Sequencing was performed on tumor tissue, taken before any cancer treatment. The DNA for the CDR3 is TGTGCCAGCAGCAACCAGGGGGCGAGGCAAGAGACCCAGTACTTC. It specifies CASSNQGARQETQYF.